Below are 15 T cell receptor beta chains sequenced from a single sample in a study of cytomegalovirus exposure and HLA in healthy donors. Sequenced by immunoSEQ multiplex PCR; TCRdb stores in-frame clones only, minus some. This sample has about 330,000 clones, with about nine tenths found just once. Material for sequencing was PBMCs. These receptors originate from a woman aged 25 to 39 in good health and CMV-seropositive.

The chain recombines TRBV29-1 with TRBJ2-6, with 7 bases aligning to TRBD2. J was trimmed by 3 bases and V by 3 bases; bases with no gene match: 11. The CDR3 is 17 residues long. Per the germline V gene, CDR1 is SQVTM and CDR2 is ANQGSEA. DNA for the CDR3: TGCAGCGTTGATCCGGGAGGTATTGACGGTGGGGCCAACGTCCTGACTTTC. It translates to CSVDPGGIDGGANVLTF. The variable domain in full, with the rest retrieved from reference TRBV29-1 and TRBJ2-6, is SAVISQKPSRDICQRGTSLTIQCQVDSQVTMMFWYRQQPGQSLTLIATANQGSEATYESGFVIDKFPISRPNLTFSTLTVSNMSPEDSSIYLCSVDPGGIDGGANVLTFGAGSRLTVL.

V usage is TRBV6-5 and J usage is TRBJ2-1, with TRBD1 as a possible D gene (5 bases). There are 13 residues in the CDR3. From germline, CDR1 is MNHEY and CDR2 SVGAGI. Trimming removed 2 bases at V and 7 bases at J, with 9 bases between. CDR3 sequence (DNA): TGTGCCAGCAGTTACGCAGGGTGGAATGAGCAGTTCTTC. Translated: CASSYAGWNEQFF.

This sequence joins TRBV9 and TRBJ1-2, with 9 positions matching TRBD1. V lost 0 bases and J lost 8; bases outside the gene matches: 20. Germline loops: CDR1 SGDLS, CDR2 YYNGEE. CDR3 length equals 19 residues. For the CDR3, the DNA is TGTGCCAGCAGCGTAGATGCGGGACAGGGACCACCCCAATTGAGCGGCTACACCTTC. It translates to CASSVDAGQGPPQLSGYTF.

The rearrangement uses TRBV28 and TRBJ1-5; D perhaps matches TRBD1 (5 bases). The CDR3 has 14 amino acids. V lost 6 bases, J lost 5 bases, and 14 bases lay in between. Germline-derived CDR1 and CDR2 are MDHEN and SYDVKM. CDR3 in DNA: TGTGCCAGCAGGCAGGGTTCCGGCGATCAGCCCCAGCATTTT. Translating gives CASRQGSGDQPQHF.

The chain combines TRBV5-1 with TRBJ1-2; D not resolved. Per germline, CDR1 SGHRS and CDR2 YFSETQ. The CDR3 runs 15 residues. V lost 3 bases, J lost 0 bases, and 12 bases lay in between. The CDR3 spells CASSSAEKANYGYTF. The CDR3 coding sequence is TGCGCCAGCAGCTCTGCAGAAAAAGCTAACTATGGCTACACCTTC.

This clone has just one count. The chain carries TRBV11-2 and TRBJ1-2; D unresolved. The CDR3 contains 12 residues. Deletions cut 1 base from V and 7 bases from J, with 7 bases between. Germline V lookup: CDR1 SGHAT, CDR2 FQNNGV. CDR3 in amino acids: CASSLGTGGYTF. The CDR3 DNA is TGTGCCAGCAGCTTAGGGACCGGTGGCTACACCTTC.

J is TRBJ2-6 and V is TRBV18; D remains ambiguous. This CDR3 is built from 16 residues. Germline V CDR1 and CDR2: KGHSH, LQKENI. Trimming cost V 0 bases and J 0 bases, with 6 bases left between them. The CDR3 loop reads CASSPPPSSGANVLTF. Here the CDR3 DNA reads TGTGCCAGCTCACCACCCCCAAGCTCTGGGGCCAACGTCCTGACTTTC.

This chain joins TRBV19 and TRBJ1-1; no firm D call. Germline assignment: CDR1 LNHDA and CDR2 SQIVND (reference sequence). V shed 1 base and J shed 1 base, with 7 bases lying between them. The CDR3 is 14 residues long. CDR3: CASSIAAGNTEAFF. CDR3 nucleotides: TGTGCCAGTAGTATAGCGGCAGGGAACACTGAAGCTTTCTTT.

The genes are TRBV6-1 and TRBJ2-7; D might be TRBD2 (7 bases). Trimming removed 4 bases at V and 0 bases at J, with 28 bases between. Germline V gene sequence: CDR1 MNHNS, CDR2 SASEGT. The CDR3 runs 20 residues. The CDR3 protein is CASSGPDRAGNRYSSYEQYF. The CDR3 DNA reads TGTGCCAGCAGTGGACCGGACAGAGCGGGGAATCGTTACAGCTCCTACGAGCAGTACTTC.

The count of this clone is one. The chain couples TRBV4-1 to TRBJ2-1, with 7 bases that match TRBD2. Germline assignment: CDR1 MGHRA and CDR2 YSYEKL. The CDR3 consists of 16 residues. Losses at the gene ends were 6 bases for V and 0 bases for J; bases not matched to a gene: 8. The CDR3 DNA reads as TGCGCCAGCAGAGTGACTAGCACCCTCTCCTACAATGAGCAGTTCTTC. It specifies CASRVTSTLSYNEQFF.

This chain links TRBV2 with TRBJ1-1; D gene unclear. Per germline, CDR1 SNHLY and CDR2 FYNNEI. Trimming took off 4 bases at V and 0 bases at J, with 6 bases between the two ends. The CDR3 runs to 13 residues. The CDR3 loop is CASSGRVNTEAFF. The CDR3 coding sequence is TGTGCCAGCAGTGGGAGGGTGAACACTGAAGCTTTCTTT.

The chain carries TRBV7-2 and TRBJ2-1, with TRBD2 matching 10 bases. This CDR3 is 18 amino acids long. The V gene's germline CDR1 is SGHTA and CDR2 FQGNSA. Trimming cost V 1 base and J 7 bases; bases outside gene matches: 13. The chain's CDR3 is CASSLVGPAGGPRNEQFF. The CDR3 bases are TGTGCCAGCAGCTTAGTAGGGCCAGCGGGGGGGCCCAGGAATGAGCAGTTCTTC.

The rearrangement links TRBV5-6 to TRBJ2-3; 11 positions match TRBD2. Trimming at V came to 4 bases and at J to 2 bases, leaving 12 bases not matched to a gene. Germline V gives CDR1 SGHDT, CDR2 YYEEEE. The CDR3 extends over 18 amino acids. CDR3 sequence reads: CASSGGDLAGGPTDTQYF. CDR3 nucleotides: TGTGCCAGCAGCGGGGGGGACCTAGCGGGAGGACCCACAGATACGCAGTATTTT.

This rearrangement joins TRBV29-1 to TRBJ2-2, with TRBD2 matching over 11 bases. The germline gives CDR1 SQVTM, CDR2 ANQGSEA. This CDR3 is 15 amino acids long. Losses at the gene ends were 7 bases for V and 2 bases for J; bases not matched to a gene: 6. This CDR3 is CSGTTSGVNTGELFF. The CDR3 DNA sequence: TGCAGCGGGACGACTAGCGGGGTAAACACCGGGGAGCTGTTTTTT.

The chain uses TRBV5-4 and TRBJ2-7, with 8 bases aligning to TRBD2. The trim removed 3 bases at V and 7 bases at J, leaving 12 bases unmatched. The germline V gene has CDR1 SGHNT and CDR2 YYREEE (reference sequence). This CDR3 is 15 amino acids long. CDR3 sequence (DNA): TGTGCCAGCAGCTCACCGGGACTAGGGTTATATGAGCAGTACTTC. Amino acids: CASSSPGLGLYEQYF.